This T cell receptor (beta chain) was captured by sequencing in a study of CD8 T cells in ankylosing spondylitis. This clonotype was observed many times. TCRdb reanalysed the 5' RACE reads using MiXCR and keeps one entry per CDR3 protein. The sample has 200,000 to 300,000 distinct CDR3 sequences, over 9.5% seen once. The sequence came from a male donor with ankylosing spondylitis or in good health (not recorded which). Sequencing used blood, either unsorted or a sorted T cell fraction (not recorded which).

CDR3 sequence reads: CSAISPGTSGGELFF. The CDR3, as DNA: TGCAGTGCTATCTCCCCCGGGACTAGCGGGGGTGAGCTGTTTTTT. V is TRBV20-1 and J is TRBJ2-2, with 14 bases that match TRBD2. Germline trimming cut 4 bases from V and 11 bases from J; bases unmatched to any gene: 9. The CDR3 extends over 15 amino acids. Looked up from germline, CDR1 is DFQATT and CDR2 is SNEGSKA (reference sequence).